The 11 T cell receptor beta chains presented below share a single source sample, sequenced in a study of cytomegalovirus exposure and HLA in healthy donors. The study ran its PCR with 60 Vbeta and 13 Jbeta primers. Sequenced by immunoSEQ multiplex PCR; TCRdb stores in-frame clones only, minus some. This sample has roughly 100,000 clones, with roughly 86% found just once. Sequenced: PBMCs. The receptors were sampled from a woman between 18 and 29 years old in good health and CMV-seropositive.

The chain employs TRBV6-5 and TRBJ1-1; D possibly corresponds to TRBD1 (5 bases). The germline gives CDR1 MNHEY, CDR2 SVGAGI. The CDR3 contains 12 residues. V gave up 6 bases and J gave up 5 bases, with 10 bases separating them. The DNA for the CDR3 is TGTGCCAGCAGCCACGGGGGGACTGAAGCTTTCTTT. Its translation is CASSHGGTEAFF.

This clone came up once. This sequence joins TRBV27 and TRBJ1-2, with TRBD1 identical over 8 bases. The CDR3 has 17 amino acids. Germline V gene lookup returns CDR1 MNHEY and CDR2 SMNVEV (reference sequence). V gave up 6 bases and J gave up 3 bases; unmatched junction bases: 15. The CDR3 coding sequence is TGTGCCAGCAGCCCGGCGGGATCGACAGGGGCGTACTATGGCTACACCTTC. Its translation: CASSPAGSTGAYYGYTF.

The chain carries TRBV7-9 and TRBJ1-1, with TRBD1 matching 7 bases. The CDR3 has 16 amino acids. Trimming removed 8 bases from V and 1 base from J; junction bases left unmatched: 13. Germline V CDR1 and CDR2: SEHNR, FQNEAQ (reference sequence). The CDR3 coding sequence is TGTGCCAGCTTGGGGACAGCAACAATTAAGAACACTGAAGCTTTCTTT. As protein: CASLGTATIKNTEAFF. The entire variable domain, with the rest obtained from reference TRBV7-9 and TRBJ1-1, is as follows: DTGVSQNPRHKITKRGQNVTFRCDPISEHNRLYWYRQTLGQGPEFLTYFQNEAQLEKSRLLSDRFSAERPKGSFSTLEIQRTEQGDSAMYLCASLGTATIKNTEAFFGQGTRLTVV.

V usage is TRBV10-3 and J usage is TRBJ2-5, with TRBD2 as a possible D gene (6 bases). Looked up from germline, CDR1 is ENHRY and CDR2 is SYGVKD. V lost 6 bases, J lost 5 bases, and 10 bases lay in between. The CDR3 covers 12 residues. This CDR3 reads CAISGRGETQYF. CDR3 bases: TGTGCCATCAGCGGGAGAGGGGAGACCCAGTACTTC.

The CDR3 region is CASSYARGEAFF. DNA of the CDR3: TGTGCCAGCAGTTACGCTAGGGGAGAAGCTTTCTTT. The chain carries TRBV6-5 and TRBJ1-1; possible D gene TRBD1, 5 bases. The CDR3 consists of 12 residues. V gave up 2 bases and J gave up 8 bases, with 9 bases separating them. Germline CDR1 MNHEY, CDR2 SVGAGI.

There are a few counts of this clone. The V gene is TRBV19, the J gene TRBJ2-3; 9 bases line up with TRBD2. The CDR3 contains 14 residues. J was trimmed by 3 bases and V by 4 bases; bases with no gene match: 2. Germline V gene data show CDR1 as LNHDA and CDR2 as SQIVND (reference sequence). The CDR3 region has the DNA TGTGCCAGTAGTAGCGGGAGGGATACAGATACGCAGTATTTT. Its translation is CASSSGRDTDTQYF.

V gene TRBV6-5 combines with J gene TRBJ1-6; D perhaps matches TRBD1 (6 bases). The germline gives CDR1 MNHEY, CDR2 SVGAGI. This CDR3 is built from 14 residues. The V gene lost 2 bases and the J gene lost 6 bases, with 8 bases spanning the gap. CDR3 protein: CASSYEQGNSPLHF. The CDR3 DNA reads TGTGCCAGCAGTTACGAACAGGGTAATTCACCCCTCCACTTT.

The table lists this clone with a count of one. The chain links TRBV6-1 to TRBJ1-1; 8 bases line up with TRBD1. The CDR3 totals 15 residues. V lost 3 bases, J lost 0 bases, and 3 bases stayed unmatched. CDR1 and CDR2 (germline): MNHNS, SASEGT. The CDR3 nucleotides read TGTGCCAGCAGTGAGGGACAGGCCTTGAACACTGAAGCTTTCTTT. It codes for CASSEGQALNTEAFF.

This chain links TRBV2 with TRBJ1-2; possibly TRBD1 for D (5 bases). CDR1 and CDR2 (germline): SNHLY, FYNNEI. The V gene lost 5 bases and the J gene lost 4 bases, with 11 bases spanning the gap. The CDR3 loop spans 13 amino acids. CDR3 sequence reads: CASSMTEVYGYTF. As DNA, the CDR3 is TGTGCCAGCAGTATGACAGAGGTCTATGGCTACACCTTC.

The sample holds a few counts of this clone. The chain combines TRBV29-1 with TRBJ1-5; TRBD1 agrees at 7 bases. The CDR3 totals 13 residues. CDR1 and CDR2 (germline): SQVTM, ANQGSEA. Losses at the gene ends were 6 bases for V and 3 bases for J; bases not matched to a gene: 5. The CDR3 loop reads CSVTGAPNQPQHF. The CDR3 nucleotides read TGCAGCGTAACAGGGGCCCCCAATCAGCCCCAGCATTTT.

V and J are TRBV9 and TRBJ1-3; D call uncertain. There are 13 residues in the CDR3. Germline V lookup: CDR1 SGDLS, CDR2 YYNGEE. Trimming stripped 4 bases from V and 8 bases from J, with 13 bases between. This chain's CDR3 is CASSPPSSDTIYF. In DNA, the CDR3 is TGTGCCAGCAGCCCCCCCTCTTCGGACACCATATATTTT.